The 29 T cell receptor beta chains below were found in one sample sequenced in a study of shared clonotypes between healthy human individuals (TCRdb year 2020). CD8 naive samples were obtained by positive selection for CCR7 among CD45RO-negative cells, yielding a CD45RA+CCR7+ population from which TemRA cells were excluded. Library preparation employed the immunoSEQ multiplex PCR assay. Not all clones reach the TCRdb copy of this immuneACCESS table, which keeps in-frame sequences only. Checked studies attribute under half of the gap to unresolved V genes and leave the rest unexplained. The sample has 550,000 to 750,000 clones on record, around 90% of them singletons. Jointly, the top ten make up 20% to 25% of the sample. Sequencing input: naive CD8+ T cells sorted from blood. The sample's cell subset or site label, decoded: CD45RA+CCR7+. These receptors originate from a young man in good health.

This clone was detected only once. The V and J genes are TRBV6-6 and TRBJ1-5, with D perhaps TRBD1 (5 bases). V lost 6 bases and J 11 bases, leaving 17 bases between the germline ends. The CDR3 runs to 13 residues. Per the germline V gene, CDR1 is MNHNY and CDR2 is SVGAGI (reference sequence). CDR3 nucleotide sequence: TGTGCCAGCAGGGCAGGGAGAGTGGAGTCCCAGCATTTT. This codes for CASRAGRVESQHF.

The gene calls are TRBV28 and TRBJ1-1; D call uncertain. The V end lost 1 base, the J end lost 8 bases, and 14 bases lay between the germline ends. The CDR3 covers 14 residues. Germline assignment: CDR1 MDHEN and CDR2 SYDVKM. CDR3 sequence: CASSLSSLGREAFF. As DNA, the CDR3 is TGTGCCAGCAGTTTATCATCTCTGGGCAGGGAAGCTTTCTTT.

J is TRBJ2-1 and V is TRBV7-2; unclear D gene. Trimming shortened V by 4 bases and J by 4 bases, and 14 bases separated the two germline ends. Looked up from germline, CDR1 is SGHTA and CDR2 is FQGNSA. The CDR3 spans 15 residues. The CDR3 DNA sequence: TGTGCCAGCAGCTCCCAAGCAATACCTTACAATGAGCAGTTCTTC. It specifies CASSSQAIPYNEQFF.

The chain is built from TRBV27 and TRBJ1-3; perhaps TRBD1 as D (6 bases). The CDR3 has 16 residues. V gave up 6 bases and J gave up 0 bases, with 15 bases separating them. Germline CDR1 reads MNHEY; CDR2 reads SMNVEV (reference sequence). Here the CDR3 reads CASSSLDSYSGNTIYF. The CDR3 region has the DNA TGTGCCAGCAGCTCTTTGGACAGCTACTCTGGAAACACCATATATTTT.

This rearrangement joins TRBV10-3 to TRBJ1-5; D perhaps matches TRBD1 (6 bases). This CDR3 region has 14 residues. Germline V CDR1 and CDR2: ENHRY, SYGVKD. Trimming removed 11 bases at V and 4 bases at J, with 18 bases between. The CDR3 reads CAAGPTGSNQPQHF. The CDR3, as DNA: TGTGCCGCCGGGCCTACAGGGAGTAATCAGCCCCAGCATTTT.

This chain links TRBV11-1 with TRBJ2-7; 8 bases fit TRBD1. J lost 7 bases, V lost 5 bases, and 7 bases had no gene match. This CDR3 has 13 residues. Germline-derived CDR1 and CDR2 are SGHAT and FQDESV (reference sequence). CDR3 in amino acids: CASSAGQVKEQYF. DNA for the CDR3: TGTGCCAGCAGCGCGGGACAGGTGAAGGAGCAGTACTTC.

This chain connects TRBV5-6 to TRBJ1-1; TRBD1 might be the D (5 bases). The length of the CDR3 is 14 residues. Looked up from germline, CDR1 is SGHDT and CDR2 is YYEEEE. V was pared by 0 bases and J by 0 bases, with 6 bases between. CDR3 in amino acids: CASSLGTLNTEAFF. For the CDR3, the DNA is TGTGCCAGCAGCTTGGGGACATTGAACACTGAAGCTTTCTTT.

The CDR3 DNA reads as TGTGCCAGCAGTTCCCCTCCCAATGAGCAGTTCTTC. This translates into CASSSPPNEQFF. J is TRBJ2-1 and V is TRBV27; no firm D call. This CDR3 comprises 12 residues. Per germline, CDR1 MNHEY and CDR2 SMNVEV (reference sequence). The V gene lost 4 bases and the J gene lost 6 bases, with 7 bases spanning the gap.

Concerning this clone itself: Distinct nucleotide sequences in the sample also encode this CDR3. The V call is TRBV11-2, the J call TRBJ2-7; D unclear. V was cut by 1 base and J by 1 base, with 5 bases left in between. This CDR3 has 13 residues. Germline V gene lookup returns CDR1 SGHAT and CDR2 FQNNGV. As DNA, the CDR3 is TGTGCCAGCAGCTTAGCGGTGTCCTACGAGCAGTACTTC. The encoded protein is CASSLAVSYEQYF.

V and J are TRBV5-6 and TRBJ2-7, with 7 nucleotides matching TRBD1. The ends lost 2 bases at V and 2 bases at J; junction bases unmatched: 7. The CDR3 is 15 amino acids. CDR1 and CDR2 (germline): SGHDT, YYEEEE. CDR3 sequence: CASSFSSGTAYEQYF. As DNA, the CDR3 is TGTGCCAGCAGCTTCTCTTCGGGGACAGCCTACGAGCAGTACTTC.

The CDR3 DNA follows: TGTGCCAGCAGCTTAGCGGCTAGCGGGGGCAATGAGCAGTTCTTC. Its protein product is CASSLAASGGNEQFF. The rearrangement joins TRBV11-3 to TRBJ2-1; TRBD2 agrees at 10 bases. After removal of 1 base from V and 6 bases from J, the junction contained 3 bases not matched to a gene. Germline CDR1 SGHNT, CDR2 YENEEA. This CDR3 spans 15 amino acids.

The chain couples TRBV7-9 to TRBJ1-1; a possible D gene is TRBD1 (6 bases). From germline, CDR1 is SEHNR and CDR2 FQNEAQ (reference sequence). The CDR3 length is 19 residues. Between the trimmed V and J ends, which lost 7 bases and 4 bases, there was a span of 31 bases. CDR3 sequence (DNA): TGTGCCAGCATCCCACAGGGACGGACGGGCCCCCGACTGGCCACTGAAGCTTTCTTT. Translated: CASIPQGRTGPRLATEAFF.

The rearrangement uses TRBV7-9 and TRBJ2-7; D perhaps matches TRBD1 (5 bases). CDR1 is SEHNR and CDR2 is FQNEAQ in the germline V gene (reference sequence). V was trimmed by 7 bases and J by 4 bases, leaving 20 bases between them. The CDR3 spans 15 residues. Here the CDR3 reads CASNNSTGQQYEQYF. CDR3 nucleotide sequence: TGTGCCAGCAACAATTCAACAGGCCAACAATACGAGCAGTACTTC.

This chain connects TRBV7-9 to TRBJ2-1; tentative D call: TRBD2 (5 bases). V was pared by 5 bases and J by 5 bases, with 10 bases between. The CDR3 sequence is 13 residues long. Germline-derived CDR1 and CDR2 are SEHNR and FQNEAQ (reference sequence). The CDR3 DNA is TGTGCCAGCAGCCCCCGGGATGACAATGAGCAGTTCTTC. Protein sequence: CASSPRDDNEQFF.

Written as DNA, the CDR3 is TGTGCCAGCAGCCGGGGCAGCGGGGCATACAATGAGCAGTTCTTC. Its protein product is CASSRGSGAYNEQFF. The chain is built from TRBV11-2 and TRBJ2-1; TRBD2 matches 7 bases. J gave up 4 bases and V 5 bases, and 8 bases lay outside the gene matches. Looked up from germline, CDR1 is SGHAT and CDR2 is FQNNGV. This CDR3 comprises 15 residues.

The chain employs TRBV6-1 and TRBJ2-7; no firm D call. Trimming took 7 bases from V and 4 from J, leaving 11 bases between them. In germline, CDR1 is MNHNS, CDR2 SASEGT. The CDR3 has 12 amino acids. CDR3 bases: TGTGCCAGCACTCAGGACCTTTACGAGCAGTACTTC. It translates to CASTQDLYEQYF.

J is TRBJ2-1 and V is TRBV21-1; the table's D call, TRBD1, has no DNA check behind it. TRBV21-1 is described as a pseudogene. There are 19 residues in the CDR3. The CDR3 reads CASSPGQGAGKSSYNEQFF. The CDR3 DNA sequence: TGTGCCAGCAGCCCTGGACAGGGGGCGGGAAAGAGCTCCTACAATGAGCAGTTCTTC.

This chain links TRBV6-1 with TRBJ2-3; D call uncertain. The V gene lost 6 bases and the J gene lost 3 bases, with 16 bases spanning the gap. Germline V lookup: CDR1 MNHNS, CDR2 SASEGT. The CDR3 loop spans 15 amino acids. In DNA form, the CDR3 reads TGTGCCAGCAGCTCGGGTGGGTATGGGACAGATACGCAGTATTTT. This encodes CASSSGGYGTDTQYF.

Details on this clone: Other DNA sequences in the sample encode the same CDR3. The genes are TRBV4-1 and TRBJ2-7, with D unclear. CDR1 and CDR2 (germline): MGHRA, YSYEKL. Trimming left V 1 base short and J 4 bases short, with 8 bases between. This CDR3 has 13 residues. The CDR3 DNA follows: TGCGCCAGCAGCCAAGGGCTTGGGTACGAGCAGTACTTC. Translated: CASSQGLGYEQYF.

The chain joins TRBV5-1 to TRBJ2-2; D call uncertain. CDR1 and CDR2 (germline): SGHRS, YFSETQ. CDR3 length: 12 residues. The germline V and J ends were trimmed by 1 base and 5 bases, with 3 bases remaining between them. CDR3 residues: CASSLITGELFF. CDR3 nucleotides: TGCGCCAGCAGCTTGATAACCGGGGAGCTGTTTTTT.

This clone has a handful of counts. The chain carries TRBV6-6 and TRBJ2-2, with D possibly matching TRBD1 (5 bases). Deletions cut 6 bases from V and 3 bases from J, with 17 bases between. The CDR3 has 16 residues. The germline V gene encodes CDR1 MNHNY and CDR2 SVGAGI (reference sequence). The DNA of the CDR3 is TGTGCCAGCAGACCTAGACAGAGCGAGGACACCGGGGAGCTGTTTTTT. It yields the protein CASRPRQSEDTGELFF.

The rearrangement joins TRBV6-1 to TRBJ2-7; D unresolved. The CDR3 runs 14 residues. V was cut by 5 bases and J by 0 bases, with 11 bases left in between. In germline, CDR1 is MNHNS, CDR2 SASEGT. DNA for the CDR3: TGTGCCAGCAGTCCCAGCCGCAGCTCCTACGAGCAGTACTTC. This codes for CASSPSRSSYEQYF.

The gene calls are TRBV28 and TRBJ1-1; no clear D gene. Germline-derived CDR1 and CDR2 are MDHEN and SYDVKM. V shed 2 bases and J shed 2 bases, with 12 bases lying between them. The CDR3 is made up of 15 amino acids. This CDR3 reads CASSLNPLSNTEAFF. The CDR3 DNA sequence: TGTGCCAGCAGTTTAAACCCCCTATCTAACACTGAAGCTTTCTTT.

This chain connects TRBV6-6 to TRBJ2-5; the match to TRBD2 covers 10 bases. CDR1 is MNHNY, CDR2 SVGAGI, per germline (reference sequence). Trimming at V came to 6 bases and at J to 2 bases, leaving 6 bases not matched to a gene. The CDR3 spans 15 residues. CDR3 sequence reads: CASRWTSGLQETQYF. The CDR3 DNA reads TGTGCCAGCAGATGGACTAGCGGCCTTCAAGAGACCCAGTACTTC.

The chain links TRBV28 to TRBJ1-3, with D possibly being TRBD1 (5 bases). Germline lookup yields CDR1 MDHEN and CDR2 SYDVKM. V was cut by 6 bases and J by 4 bases, with 16 bases left in between. The CDR3 runs 15 residues. The CDR3, as DNA: TGTGCCAGCAGACTAGACCAGGGACCGGGAAACACCATATATTTT. This translates into CASRLDQGPGNTIYF.

The rearrangement joins TRBV7-3 to TRBJ2-7; D is uncertain. The V and J ends lost 0 bases and 3 bases respectively, with 15 bases between them. Germline loops: CDR1 SGHTA, CDR2 FQGTGA. The CDR3 length is 16 residues. CDR3 coding DNA: TGTGCCAGCAGCTTAACACCGAGACTTGAAATCTACGAGCAGTACTTC. Its translation is CASSLTPRLEIYEQYF.

This sequence joins TRBV11-2 and TRBJ2-1; 8 positions match TRBD2. After removal of 8 bases from V and 1 base from J, the junction contained 7 bases not matched to a gene. Germline assignment: CDR1 SGHAT and CDR2 FQNNGV. CDR3 length equals 15 residues. This CDR3 is CASLTGGGSYNEQFF. The CDR3 DNA sequence: TGTGCCAGCCTCACGGGAGGGGGGTCCTACAATGAGCAGTTCTTC. Full variable domain (missing parts from reference TRBV11-2 and TRBJ2-1): EAGVAQSPRYKIIEKRQSVAFWCNPISGHATLYWYQQILGQGPKLLIQFQNNGVVDDSQLPKDRFSAERLKGVDSTLKIQPAKLEDSAVYLCASLTGGGSYNEQFFGPGTRLTVL.

The count of this clone is one. V and J are TRBV7-9 and TRBJ2-7, with D perhaps matching TRBD1 (6 bases). The V and J ends lost 6 bases and 3 bases respectively, with 21 bases between them. This CDR3 contains 16 residues. CDR1 and CDR2 (germline): SEHNR, FQNEAQ (reference sequence). CDR3 amino acids: CASRPISGETYYEQYF. Written as DNA, the CDR3 is TGTGCCAGCAGACCAATCTCAGGGGAAACTTACTACGAGCAGTACTTC.

This sequence joins TRBV19 and TRBJ2-4; 8 nucleotides align to TRBD1. CDR1 LNHDA and CDR2 SQIVND come from the germline V gene (reference sequence). J was trimmed by 11 bases and V by 5 bases; bases with no gene match: 26. The CDR3 runs to 19 residues. In DNA form, the CDR3 reads TGTGCCAGTAGTTCACCCCCCCCAGGGGGCTCACGGCTATCTCAGTTTCAGTACTTC. Translated, it gives CASSSPPPGGSRLSQFQYF. Full variable domain (outside the CDR3, taken from reference TRBV19 and TRBJ2-4): DGGITQSPKYLFRKEGQNVTLSCEQNLNHDAMYWYRQDPGQGLRLIYYSQIVNDFQKGDIAEGYSVSREKKESFPLTVTSAQKNPTAFYLCASSSPPPGGSRLSQFQYFGAGTRLSVL.